Listed here is a single T cell receptor (beta chain). Its target is unknown. This entry is derived from a study of cytomegalovirus exposure and HLA in healthy donors. A multiplex PCR was run with 60 Vbeta primers and 13 Jbeta primers. Measured with immunoSEQ multiplex PCR; TCRdb has only the in-frame clones, and not every one. Among more than 150,000 clones listed, over 75% were seen once. Study conclusions and caveats: CMV antigen specificity of a few CMV-associated chains was confirmed in vitro.

Sample: PBMCs. The origin of this receptor is a girl less than two years old in good health and CMV-seronegative.

CDR3 loop: CASSLGQDSSYNEQFF. CDR3 DNA: TGTGCCAGCAGCTTAGGACAGGACTCCTCCTACAATGAGCAGTTCTTC. This chain links TRBV7-9 with TRBJ2-1, with D perhaps matching TRBD1 (6 bases). Germline V CDR1 and CDR2: SEHNR, FQNEAQ (reference sequence). V lost 1 base and J 0 bases, leaving 10 bases between the germline ends. The CDR3 has 16 residues.